The 32 T cell receptor beta chains below come from one sample, sequenced in a study of T-cell reconstitution after alpha-beta-depleted transplantation in children. The TCRbeta library was prepared with unique molecular identifiers. TCRdb recomputed calls from the PCR reads with MiXCR, one row per CDR3 protein. The table records roughly 610,000 distinct CDR3 sequences, 8% to 11% of them present only once. The source was PBMCs from the stem cell graft donor, collected from the stem cell graft. The receptors derive from a human donor who donated a stem cell graft to a child with acute myeloid leukemia.

With regard to this clonotype: A junction end diverges from the germline sequence, so it may reflect a read error. This chain connects TRBV7-2 to TRBJ2-3; 9 nucleotides line up with TRBD2. Germline V CDR1 and CDR2: SGHTA, FQGNSA. This CDR3 contains 15 residues. CDR3 residues: CASGFAGGRADTQYF. CDR3 sequence (DNA): TGTGCCAGCGGCTTCGCCGGCGGGAGGGCGGATACGCAGTATTTT.

This clonotype turned up a few times. The rearrangement joins TRBV20-1 to TRBJ2-7; D might be TRBD2 (6 bases). The V gene's germline CDR1 is DFQATT and CDR2 SNEGSKA (reference sequence). The CDR3 is 11 residues long. Trimming took 6 bases from V and 8 from J, leaving 14 bases between them. The CDR3 sequence is CSASGRGKQYF. CDR3 DNA: TGCAGTGCCAGCGGGCGGGGAAAGCAGTACTTC.

This clonotype was observed a handful of times. The chain carries TRBV7-6 and TRBJ1-2, with TRBD1 matching over 8 bases. Trimming removed 4 bases from V and 8 bases from J; junction bases left unmatched: 12. Germline CDR1 and CDR2: SGHVS and FNYEAQ. CDR3 length: 15 residues. The CDR3 DNA sequence: TGTGCCAGCAGCTCTTCCGACAGGGGCCGCATCGGCTACACCTTC. Translated, it gives CASSSSDRGRIGYTF.

This clonotype occurred a few times. This chain joins TRBV12-3 or TRBV12-4 and TRBJ2-1, with 10 positions matching TRBD2. After removal of 6 bases from V and 5 bases from J, the junction contained 7 bases not matched to a gene. The CDR3 length is 15 residues. The CDR3 nucleotides are TGTGCCAGCAGCCTAGCGGGAGTACCTAACAATGAGCAGTTCTTC. Translated: CASSLAGVPNNEQFF.

The table lists this clonotype with a few counts. The chain links TRBV29-1 to TRBJ2-3; possibly TRBD2 for D (5 bases). Germline V gene data show CDR1 as SQVTM and CDR2 as ANQGSEA. V was shortened by 5 bases and J by 8 bases, with 8 bases between the two germline ends. The CDR3 contains 10 residues. The CDR3: CSVSAGTQYF. DNA of the CDR3: TGCAGCGTTTCCGCGGGTACGCAGTATTTT.

The chain couples TRBV7-2 to TRBJ2-5, with D perhaps matching TRBD1 (6 bases). The CDR3 sequence is 17 residues long. Trimming removed 0 bases from V and 13 bases from J, with 27 bases in between. The germline V gene has CDR1 SGHTA and CDR2 FQGNSA. CDR3 amino acids: CASSLARAEGGRTRPYF. CDR3 DNA sequence: TGTGCCAGCAGCTTAGCGCGAGCGGAAGGGGGACGCACAAGGCCGTACTTC.

This clonotype has more than one count but fewer than ten. The V gene is TRBV20-1, the J gene TRBJ2-1; 7 nucleotides agree with TRBD2. Per germline, CDR1 DFQATT and CDR2 SNEGSKA (reference sequence). V lost 5 bases and J lost 4; bases outside the gene matches: 5. CDR3 length: 13 residues. The CDR3 protein is CSALTSRYNEQFF. CDR3 DNA: TGCAGTGCTTTGACTAGCCGGTACAATGAGCAGTTCTTC.

This clonotype was counted ten times or more. The V and J genes are TRBV2 and TRBJ1-1; 8 bases are shared with TRBD1. The germline V gene has CDR1 SNHLY and CDR2 FYNNEI. The CDR3 spans 15 residues. As DNA, the CDR3 is TGTGGGAATAAACAGGACAGGGTCGGGAACACTGAAGCTTTCTTT. Protein sequence: CGNKQDRVGNTEAFF.

The chain joins TRBV4-3 to TRBJ1-5; perhaps TRBD1 as D (5 bases). This CDR3 comprises 19 residues. The germline CDR1 and CDR2 sequences are LGHNA and YSLEER. V lost 0 bases and J 0 bases, leaving 18 bases between the germline ends. The CDR3 spells CASSQDLIGRGLSNQPQHF. The CDR3 DNA follows: TGCGCCAGCAGCCAAGATCTAATAGGCCGGGGACTTAGCAATCAGCCCCAGCATTTT.

This clonotype has a count of ten or more. The chain links TRBV29-1 to TRBJ2-5; D unresolved. The CDR3 runs 16 residues. Germline CDR1 SQVTM, CDR2 ANQGSEA. Trimming took off 7 bases at V and 7 bases at J, with 28 bases between the two ends. CDR3: CSARSRIVAGRGTQYF. CDR3 DNA sequence: TGCAGCGCCCGTTCCAGGATCGTGGCTGGAAGAGGGACCCAGTACTTC.

The gene calls are TRBV12-3 or TRBV12-4 and TRBJ1-1, with D uncertain. The CDR3 contains 14 residues. Trimming left V 2 bases short and J 5 bases short, with 12 bases between. The CDR3 here is CASSLRGPGTEAFF. The CDR3 DNA reads TGTGCCAGCAGTTTACGGGGTCCCGGGACTGAAGCTTTCTTT.

This clonotype has ten or more counts. The chain couples TRBV20-1 to TRBJ1-1; D might be TRBD1 (6 bases). The CDR3 consists of 11 residues. With 5 bases removed from V and 3 bases from J, the gap between germline ends came to 7 bases. Germline V gene lookup returns CDR1 DFQATT and CDR2 SNEGSKA (reference sequence). The CDR3 protein is CSAGQYTEAFF. In nucleotides, the CDR3 is TGCAGTGCTGGACAGTACACTGAAGCTTTCTTT.

This clonotype was counted between two and nine times. This chain links TRBV7-9 with TRBJ2-1, with D perhaps matching TRBD2 (5 bases). Trimming stripped 5 bases from V and 3 bases from J, with 14 bases between. From germline, CDR1 is SEHNR and CDR2 FQNEAQ (reference sequence). The CDR3 extends over 15 amino acids. CDR3: CASSPDLEGYNEQFF. The CDR3 DNA reads as TGTGCCAGCAGCCCTGATCTTGAGGGCTACAATGAGCAGTTCTTC.

This clonotype was detected a few times. CDR3 sequence reads: CSAGGPGNEQYF. The CDR3, as DNA: TGCAGCGCTGGTGGTCCAGGGAACGAGCAGTACTTC. V usage is TRBV29-1 and J usage is TRBJ2-7; D is possibly TRBD1 (5 bases). Germline assignment: CDR1 SQVTM and CDR2 ANQGSEA. The CDR3 covers 12 residues. The V gene lost 7 bases and the J gene lost 5 bases, with 15 bases spanning the gap.

In its sample, this clonotype was seen a few times. The V and J genes are TRBV28 and TRBJ2-7; perhaps TRBD1 as D (6 bases). There are 14 residues in the CDR3. Trimming removed 6 bases from V and 5 bases from J, with 17 bases in between. Germline CDR1 MDHEN, CDR2 SYDVKM. The CDR3 sequence: CASRPTGKTHEQYF. In DNA form, the CDR3 reads TGTGCCAGCAGACCTACAGGGAAAACCCACGAGCAGTACTTC. The whole variable domain, filled in from reference TRBV28 and TRBJ2-7, reads DVKVTQSSRYLVKRTGEKVFLECVQDMDHENMFWYRQDPGLGLRLIYFSYDVKMKEKGDIPEGYSVSREKKERFSLILESASTNQTSMYLCASRPTGKTHEQYFGPGTRLTVT.

This clonotype was detected a few times. The chain combines TRBV14 with TRBJ2-3; the D gene is possibly TRBD2 (5 bases). Germline CDR1 SGHDN, CDR2 FVKESK. V lost 8 bases and J 9 bases, leaving 18 bases between the germline ends. This CDR3 contains 13 residues. CDR3 region: CASGGGLWKTQYF. The CDR3 DNA sequence: TGTGCCAGCGGAGGAGGTCTTTGGAAAACGCAGTATTTT.

The V gene is TRBV7-3, the J gene TRBJ2-2; no definite D call. The germline V gene has CDR1 SGHTA and CDR2 FQGTGA. The length of the CDR3 is 18 residues. The V gene lost 2 bases and the J gene lost 1 base, with 17 bases spanning the gap. CDR3 in amino acids: CASSLGRSEQRNTGELFF. CDR3 nucleotides: TGTGCCAGCAGCTTAGGGCGGTCAGAACAGAGGAACACCGGGGAGCTGTTTTTT.

The chain combines TRBV5-1 with TRBJ2-2; no clear D. Trimming removed 7 bases at V and 8 bases at J, with 18 bases between. Germline values: CDR1 SGHRS, CDR2 YFSETQ. The CDR3 is 14 amino acids. The CDR3 sequence is CASSPTENIGELFF. CDR3 nucleotide sequence: TGCGCCAGCTCTCCTACGGAAAACATTGGGGAGCTGTTTTTT.

The chain is built from TRBV4-2 and TRBJ2-2; the match to TRBD1 covers 7 bases. In germline, CDR1 is LGHNA, CDR2 YNFKEQ. The V and J ends lost 8 bases and 0 bases, in that order; junction bases with no gene match: 15. The CDR3 extends over 18 amino acids. CDR3 in DNA: TGTGCCAGCGGCCCCGGGGACAGACCTTGGACGAACACCGGGGAGCTGTTTTTT. Its translation is CASGPGDRPWTNTGELFF.

This clonotype was detected many times. J is TRBJ2-1 and V is TRBV29-1; D gene uncertain. Germline CDR1 and CDR2: SQVTM and ANQGSEA. Trimming cost V 5 bases and J 7 bases, with 6 bases left between them. This CDR3 region has 10 residues. The CDR3 is CSVYLNEQFF. The CDR3 nucleotides are TGCAGCGTTTACCTAAATGAGCAGTTCTTC.

The chain is built from TRBV29-1 and TRBJ2-3; 9 bases match TRBD1. Trimming removed 7 bases from V and 2 bases from J; junction bases left unmatched: 4. Germline V gives CDR1 SQVTM, CDR2 ANQGSEA. The CDR3 has 13 amino acids. The CDR3 spells CSGGQGNTDTQYF. CDR3 nucleotides: TGCAGCGGGGGACAGGGCAACACAGATACGCAGTATTTT.

In its sample, this clonotype was seen a few times. This chain uses TRBV2 with TRBJ2-5; 16 nucleotides agree with TRBD2. Germline assignment: CDR1 SNHLY and CDR2 FYNNEI. Trimming removed 3 bases from V and 3 bases from J; junction bases left unmatched: 16. The CDR3 length is 21 residues. CDR3 DNA sequence: TGTGCCAGCAGTGATCCGTCTACCGGGACTAGCGGGAGGGGGCAAAAAGAGACCCAGTACTTC. Protein product: CASSDPSTGTSGRGQKETQYF.

This clonotype has more than one count but fewer than ten. The J gene is TRBJ2-3, the V gene TRBV7-2; no definite D call. Trimming took off 5 bases at V and 2 bases at J, with 14 bases between the two ends. Per the germline V gene, CDR1 is SGHTA and CDR2 is FQGNSA. The CDR3 loop spans 15 amino acids. The DNA for the CDR3 is TGTGCCAGCAGCAAAGACGGTTTTTTCACAGATACGCAGTATTTT. Its protein product is CASSKDGFFTDTQYF.

This clonotype was recorded at least ten times. The chain couples TRBV25-1 to TRBJ1-2; maybe TRBD1 (5 bases). Trimming removed 0 bases from V and 4 bases from J, with 12 bases in between. CDR3 size: 15 residues. The germline gives CDR1 MGHDK, CDR2 SYGVNS. This chain's CDR3 is CASSEYQGAGYGYTF. The CDR3 region has the DNA TGTGCCAGCAGTGAATATCAGGGAGCAGGCTATGGCTACACCTTC.

This chain joins TRBV12-3 or TRBV12-4 and TRBJ1-2; 9 positions match TRBD1. The CDR3 is made up of 15 amino acids. With V trimmed by 5 bases and J by 2 bases, 6 bases remained unmatched. This CDR3 is CASSPAGTGNYGYTF. CDR3 nucleotide sequence: TGTGCCAGCAGTCCGGCCGGGACAGGGAACTATGGCTACACCTTC.

The rearrangement uses TRBV27 and TRBJ2-5; 9 positions match TRBD1. V shed 5 bases, J shed 3 bases, and the junction held 13 bases outside the gene matches. The CDR3 totals 17 residues. From germline, CDR1 is MNHEY and CDR2 SMNVEV (reference sequence). The CDR3 DNA reads TGTGCCAGCAGTCCCTCAACCGGACAGGGGTGGGAAGAGACCCAGTACTTC. Its protein product is CASSPSTGQGWEETQYF.

This clonotype was detected a few times. The chain couples TRBV20-1 to TRBJ2-1; tentative D call: TRBD1 (6 bases). CDR3 length equals 14 residues. The V and J ends lost 6 bases and 0 bases respectively, with 12 bases between them. The germline V gene encodes CDR1 DFQATT and CDR2 SNEGSKA (reference sequence). CDR3 region: CSADRTLSYNEQFF. The CDR3, as DNA: TGCAGTGCCGACAGGACCCTCTCCTACAATGAGCAGTTCTTC.

This clonotype showed up many times. The gene calls are TRBV5-1 and TRBJ1-1; TRBD1 matches 8 bases. This CDR3 spans 14 amino acids. Germline V gene lookup returns CDR1 SGHRS and CDR2 YFSETQ. V lost 4 bases, J lost 1 base, and 3 bases stayed unmatched. In DNA, the CDR3 is TGCGCCAGCAGCCATGGACAGGGGAACACTGAAGCTTTCTTT. The encoded protein is CASSHGQGNTEAFF.

This clonotype showed up just a few times. The genes are TRBV7-2 and TRBJ2-5; no reliable D call. From germline, CDR1 is SGHTA and CDR2 FQGNSA. Trimming pared 5 bases from V and 0 bases from J, leaving 4 bases between. The CDR3 totals 12 residues. The CDR3 region has the DNA TGTGCCAGCAGCACCTACCAAGAGACCCAGTACTTC. Translation: CASSTYQETQYF.

This clonotype was seen many times. The gene calls are TRBV28 and TRBJ1-2, with unresolved D. The CDR3 loop spans 13 amino acids. Germline CDR1 reads MDHEN; CDR2 reads SYDVKM. The V and J ends lost 5 bases and 5 bases respectively, with 12 bases between them. In DNA, the CDR3 is TGTGCCAGCAGTGTCCTCGGGTCTTATGGCTACACCTTC. This sequence encodes CASSVLGSYGYTF.

The rearrangement uses TRBV12-3 or TRBV12-4 and TRBJ1-1; D uncertain. The V gene lost 8 bases and the J gene lost 5 bases, with 18 bases spanning the gap. The length of the CDR3 is 14 residues. The DNA for the CDR3 is TGTGCCAGCGAGTTTGGTGGAAAGCGGACTGAAGCTTTCTTT. Its translation is CASEFGGKRTEAFF.

This chain connects TRBV7-2 to TRBJ2-7, with D possibly being TRBD2 (6 bases). V was shortened by 5 bases and J by 5 bases, with 13 bases between the two germline ends. Germline V lookup: CDR1 SGHTA, CDR2 FQGNSA. The CDR3 has 13 residues. CDR3 sequence (DNA): TGTGCCAGCAGCCGGGACTCCGTGAACGAGCAGTACTTC. This sequence encodes CASSRDSVNEQYF.